This T cell receptor beta chain is drawn from a study of T-cell memory formation after mild COVID-19. In the study overall: The two donors had largely donor-specific TCR clusters.

Germline V gene sequence: CDR1 SGHTA, CDR2 FQGNSA. The germline V and J ends were trimmed by 2 bases and 4 bases, with 3 bases remaining between them. This CDR3 is 12 amino acids long. TCRdb reanalysed the 5' RACE reads using MiXCR and keeps one entry per CDR3 protein. Of 350,000 to 500,000 distinct CDR3 sequences listed, about a sixth are singletons. Study findings and constraints: In pre-infection memory, a portion of responding clones appeared, which suggested that cross-reactive memory joined.

With respect to this clonotype: Its antigen is currently unknown.

The V and J genes are TRBV7-2 and TRBJ1-5; the D is unclear. The specimen was PBMCs or a T cell subset sorted from them (not recorded which). The TCR sequence derives from a man aged 18 to 30 who had mild COVID-19 (a few samples of this study predate the infection). Cell type and time point are not known. The CDR3 reads CASSLTNQPQHF. The CDR3 DNA follows: TGTGCCAGCAGCTTAACTAATCAGCCCCAGCATTTT.